Following are 21 T cell receptor beta chains from one sample sequenced in a study of control samples from healthy donors and cancer patients (dated by TCRdb to 2018 to 2021). Libraries were made using the immunoSEQ multiplex PCR assay. The immuneACCESS repertoire file appears here via TCRdb, limited to in-frame rearrangements. These files lack a portion of the clones; in checked studies, under half of the deficit traces to unresolved V genes, and the cause of the others is not known. This sample has approximately 85,000 clones in its table, and approximately 88% of those were observed once. The leading ten clones occupy 7.5% to 8% of the sample. The sequencing sample was made of blood. The source of these receptors is a woman aged 55-70 years in good health.

This rearrangement joins TRBV3-1 (or the pseudogene TRBV3-2) to TRBJ2-1, with 14 bases fitting TRBD2. Trimming removed 4 bases from V and 7 bases from J; junction bases left unmatched: 3. The CDR3 length is 15 residues. Germline assignment: CDR1 LGHDT and CDR2 YNNKEL (reference sequence). The CDR3 sequence is CASSLGLAGENEQFF. As DNA, the CDR3 is TGTGCCAGCAGCCTGGGACTAGCGGGAGAAAATGAGCAGTTCTTC.

The chain recombines TRBV29-1 with TRBJ1-1; D is unclear. The CDR3 sequence is 13 residues long. Trimming took off 8 bases at V and 1 base at J, with 14 bases between the two ends. Per germline, CDR1 SQVTM and CDR2 ANQGSEA. The DNA for the CDR3 is TGCAGCCTTTGTGAGACCCCGAACACTGAAGCTTTCTTT. Its translation: CSLCETPNTEAFF.

The chain uses TRBV2 and TRBJ2-3, with TRBD2 as a possible D gene (5 bases). Germline V gene data show CDR1 as SNHLY and CDR2 as FYNNEI. Trimming left V 1 base short and J 3 bases short, with 8 bases between. The CDR3 totals 14 residues. The CDR3 DNA is TGTGCCAGCAGTGAAGGGAGGATTACAGATACGCAGTATTTT. Its translation is CASSEGRITDTQYF.

In regard to this clone: At the DNA level, this CDR3 is encoded by other sequences in the same sample as well. The CDR3 DNA follows: TGTGCCAGCAGCCAAGGACTAGCGGGGGGGCAAGAGACCCAGTACTTC. It specifies CASSQGLAGGQETQYF. This chain joins TRBV3-1 (or the pseudogene TRBV3-2) and TRBJ2-5; 14 bases line up with TRBD2. Germline V gene sequence: CDR1 LGHDT, CDR2 YNNKEL (reference sequence). The CDR3 contains 16 residues. V was clipped by 1 base and J by 2 bases; unmatched bases: 0.

The gene calls are TRBV5-5 and TRBJ1-1; no clear D gene. The CDR3 covers 15 residues. Germline CDR1 and CDR2: SGHKS and YYEKEE (reference sequence). Trimming took off 1 base at V and 0 bases at J, with 10 bases between the two ends. The CDR3: CASSLLPNLNTEAFF. The DNA of the CDR3 is TGTGCCAGCAGCTTGCTGCCCAATCTGAACACTGAAGCTTTCTTT. The full variable domain, rest sourced from reference TRBV5-5 and TRBJ1-1, is DAGVTQSPTHLIKTRGQQVTLRCSPISGHKSVSWYQQVLGQGPQFIFQYYEKEERGRGNFPDRFSARQFPNYSSELNVNALLLGDSALYLCASSLLPNLNTEAFFGQGTRLTVV.

This sequence joins TRBV18 and TRBJ2-2; 8 bases line up with TRBD2. Germline CDR1 and CDR2: KGHSH and LQKENI. The CDR3 runs to 14 residues. Trimming at V came to 4 bases and at J to 4 bases, leaving 2 bases not matched to a gene. In DNA form, the CDR3 reads TGTGCCAGCTCACTACTAGCGGCCACCGGGGAGCTGTTTTTT. It yields the protein CASSLLAATGELFF.

The chain has TRBV15 and TRBJ2-7; 11 bases match TRBD2. Trimming at V came to 3 bases and at J to 5 bases, leaving 9 bases not matched to a gene. This CDR3 is built from 16 residues. Germline-derived CDR1 and CDR2 are LNHNV and YYDKDF (reference sequence). The CDR3 sequence is CATSRDGLAGGNEQYF. In DNA form, the CDR3 reads TGTGCCACCAGCAGGGATGGTCTAGCGGGAGGTAACGAGCAGTACTTC.

This chain links TRBV28 with TRBJ1-5, with D tentatively TRBD1 (6 bases). CDR1 and CDR2 (germline): MDHEN, SYDVKM. CDR3 length: 14 amino acids. V was trimmed by 4 bases and J by 5 bases, leaving 12 bases between them. CDR3 nucleotide sequence: TGTGCCAGCAGTTCGATAGACAGGTATCAGCCCCAGCATTTT. Translating it yields CASSSIDRYQPQHF.

This sequence joins TRBV6-5 and TRBJ1-2, with D unresolved. Trimming left V 0 bases short and J 4 bases short, with 6 bases between. The germline CDR1 and CDR2 sequences are MNHEY and SVGAGI. This CDR3 spans 13 amino acids. CDR3 nucleotides: TGTGCCAGCAGTTACTCAGGGTCCTATGGCTACACCTTC. Amino acids: CASSYSGSYGYTF.

This clone was observed a single time. The chain joins TRBV4-1 to TRBJ1-2, with TRBD1 as a possible D gene (5 bases). Trimming shortened V by 2 bases and J by 8 bases, and 15 bases separated the two germline ends. The CDR3 totals 14 residues. Germline loops: CDR1 MGHRA, CDR2 YSYEKL. In DNA, the CDR3 is TGCGCCAGCAGCCAAATAAAGGGGCTGGGGGGCTACACCTTC. Its translation: CASSQIKGLGGYTF.

The chain is built from TRBV7-2 and TRBJ2-2; 7 nucleotides agree with TRBD2. The V and J ends lost 5 bases and 5 bases, in that order; junction bases with no gene match: 8. Per germline, CDR1 SGHTA and CDR2 FQGNSA. This CDR3 region has 15 residues. DNA of the CDR3: TGTGCCAGCAGCCATGGGAGGGGCTGGACCGGGGAGCTGTTTTTT. Translating it yields CASSHGRGWTGELFF.

The rearrangement joins TRBV5-6 to TRBJ1-1; D gene uncertain. V lost 0 bases and J 1 base, leaving 7 bases between the germline ends. Looked up from germline, CDR1 is SGHDT and CDR2 is YYEEEE. CDR3 length: 14 amino acids. The CDR3 bases are TGTGCCAGCAGCTTGGTGACGACGAACACTGAAGCTTTCTTT. This translates into CASSLVTTNTEAFF.

V is TRBV6-5 and J is TRBJ1-1; TRBD1 agrees at 9 bases. V gave up 5 bases and J gave up 5 bases; unmatched junction bases: 6. CDR1 is MNHEY and CDR2 is SVGAGI in the germline V gene. The CDR3 extends over 14 amino acids. The CDR3 loop reads CASSPRQGVTEAFF. CDR3 sequence (DNA): TGTGCCAGCAGTCCACGACAGGGGGTAACTGAAGCTTTCTTT.

Here the CDR3 reads CASSSRDRGTYEQYF. The CDR3 nucleotides read TGTGCCAGCAGTTCCCGGGACAGGGGCACCTACGAGCAGTACTTC. V usage is TRBV6-2 or TRBV6-3 and J usage is TRBJ2-7; 10 bases align to TRBD1. V was pared by 4 bases and J by 2 bases, with 5 bases of the junction left unmatched. Germline CDR1 MNHEY, CDR2 SVGEGT. The CDR3 spans 15 residues.

The chain combines TRBV10-3 with TRBJ1-6, with a weak D call TRBD1 (6 bases). Trimming took 2 bases from V and 7 from J, leaving 18 bases between them. The germline V gene encodes CDR1 ENHRY and CDR2 SYGVKD. The CDR3 has 17 amino acids. The DNA of the CDR3 is TGTGCCATCAGTGAGCCCAAGGCCAGGGGATTGAATTCACCCCTCCACTTT. Translating gives CAISEPKARGLNSPLHF.

The chain joins TRBV12-3 or TRBV12-4 to TRBJ1-6; no reliable D call. V was cut by 5 bases and J by 10 bases, with 9 bases left in between. The length of the CDR3 is 12 residues. This CDR3 reads CASSGFGSPLHF. CDR3 nucleotide sequence: TGTGCCAGCAGTGGATTTGGATCACCCCTCCACTTT.

The genes are TRBV7-2 and TRBJ2-7, with 12 bases aligning to TRBD2. The V segment lost 1 base and the J segment 2 bases; nucleotides outside the gene matches: 0. The length of the CDR3 is 15 residues. Per germline, CDR1 SGHTA and CDR2 FQGNSA. The CDR3 DNA sequence: TGTGCCAGCAGCTTAGGGACTAGCGGGACCTACGAGCAGTACTTC. It encodes CASSLGTSGTYEQYF. The whole variable domain, remainder taken from reference TRBV7-2 and TRBJ2-7, is GAGVSQSPSNKVTEKGKDVELRCDPISGHTALYWYRQSLGQGLEFLIYFQGNSAPDKSGLPSDRFSAERTGGSVSTLTIQRTQQEDSAVYLCASSLGTSGTYEQYFGPGTRLTVT.

The V call is TRBV5-1, the J call TRBJ2-1; tentatively, D is TRBD2 (5 bases). V was cut by 2 bases and J by 0 bases, with 12 bases left in between. Per the germline V gene, CDR1 is SGHRS and CDR2 is YFSETQ. The CDR3 consists of 16 residues. The CDR3 loop reads CASSFGLGSSYNEQFF. In DNA, the CDR3 is TGCGCCAGCAGCTTTGGCCTGGGGAGCTCCTACAATGAGCAGTTCTTC.

V is TRBV14 and J is TRBJ2-4; D may be TRBD1 (6 bases). This CDR3 is built from 16 residues. From germline, CDR1 is SGHDN and CDR2 FVKESK. V was cut by 1 base and J by 2 bases, with 12 bases left in between. The CDR3 here is CASSQAQGPPKNIQYF. As DNA, the CDR3 is TGTGCCAGCAGCCAAGCTCAGGGGCCCCCCAAAAACATTCAGTACTTC.

This clone was counted once. V is TRBV5-1 and J is TRBJ1-6; the D gene is possibly TRBD1 (6 bases). The CDR3 is made up of 15 amino acids. Trimming took 4 bases from V and 7 from J, leaving 15 bases between them. The germline gives CDR1 SGHRS, CDR2 YFSETQ. CDR3 protein: CASSLGQPGNSPLHF. DNA of the CDR3: TGCGCCAGCAGCCTGGGACAACCGGGAAATTCACCCCTCCACTTT.

The genes are TRBV19 and TRBJ1-2; 7 bases fit TRBD1. V lost 6 bases, J lost 1 base, and 11 bases stayed unmatched. This CDR3 is built from 16 residues. The V gene's germline CDR1 is LNHDA and CDR2 SQIVND (reference sequence). The CDR3 sequence is CASSQQGSFVNYGYTF. CDR3 sequence (DNA): TGTGCCAGTAGCCAACAGGGGAGTTTTGTTAACTATGGCTACACCTTC.